This TCR beta chain appears in the sequencing data of a study of shared clonotypes between healthy human individuals. General observations from the study: Clonotype sharing among donors was thought likely to change with sequencing depth.

In the authors' workflow: Filtering differed for immunoSEQ, which gave only junction sequences without quality scores. The table came from immunoSEQ multiplex PCR; TCRdb's copy has only in-frame clones and leaves some out. D and trimming were read from the DNA, whereas the V and J calls and clone size are those reported in that table. The data hold around 510,000 clones, with around three quarters observed a single time. The study drew its donors from healthy HIV-negative adults without recent acute infections or vaccinations. The CDR3 contains 14 residues. The V end was cut by 8 bases, the J end by 2 bases, with 15 bases between. Germline assignment: CDR1 KGHSH and CDR2 LQKENI. With regard to this clone: What it recognizes is unknown.

Sequenced: PBMCs. This receptor was taken from a woman aged 35 to 49 in good health. Some clones in this sample may be carry-over from other donors' samples. This chain joins TRBV18 and TRBJ2-5; D remains ambiguous. The CDR3 protein is CASKTAADQETQYF. The CDR3 DNA reads as TGTGCCAGCAAAACCGCGGCAGATCAAGAGACCCAGTACTTC. Complete variable domain (other parts from reference TRBV18 and TRBJ2-5): NAGVMQNPRHLVRRRGQEARLRCSPMKGHSHVYWYRQLPEEGLKFMVYLQKENIIDESGMPKERFSAEFPKEGPSILRIQQVVRGDSAAYFCASKTAADQETQYFGPGTRLLVL.